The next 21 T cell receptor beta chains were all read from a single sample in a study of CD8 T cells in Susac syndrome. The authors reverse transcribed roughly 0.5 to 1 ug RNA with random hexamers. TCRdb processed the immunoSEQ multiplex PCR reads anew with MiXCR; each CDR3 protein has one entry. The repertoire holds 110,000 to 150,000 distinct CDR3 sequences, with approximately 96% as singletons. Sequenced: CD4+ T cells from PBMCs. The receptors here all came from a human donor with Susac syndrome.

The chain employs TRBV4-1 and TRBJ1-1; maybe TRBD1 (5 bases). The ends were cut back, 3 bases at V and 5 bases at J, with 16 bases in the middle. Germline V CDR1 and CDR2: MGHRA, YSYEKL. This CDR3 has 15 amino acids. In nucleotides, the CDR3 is TGCGCCAGCAGCCACTACATAGGGGAGAAAACTGAAGCTTTCTTT. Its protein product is CASSHYIGEKTEAFF.

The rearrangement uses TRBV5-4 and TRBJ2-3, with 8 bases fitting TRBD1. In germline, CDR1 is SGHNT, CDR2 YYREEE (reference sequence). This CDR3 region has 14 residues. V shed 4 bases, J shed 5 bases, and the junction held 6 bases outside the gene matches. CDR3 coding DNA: TGTGCCAGCAGCATTGACAGGGGTATAGATACGCAGTATTTT. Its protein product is CASSIDRGIDTQYF.

Here the CDR3 DNA reads TGTGCCAGCAGTCCCCTTAATGAAAAACTGTTTTTT. This encodes CASSPLNEKLFF. V usage is TRBV28 and J usage is TRBJ1-4; D is ambiguous. The CDR3 is made up of 12 amino acids. Per the germline V gene, CDR1 is MDHEN and CDR2 is SYDVKM. Trimming removed 5 bases at V and 4 bases at J, with 5 bases between.

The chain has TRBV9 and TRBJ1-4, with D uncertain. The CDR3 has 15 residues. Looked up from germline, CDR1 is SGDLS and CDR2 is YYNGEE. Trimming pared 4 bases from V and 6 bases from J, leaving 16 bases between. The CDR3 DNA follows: TGTGCCAGCAGCACCAGGACCTCACGGGATGAAAAACTGTTTTTT. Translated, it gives CASSTRTSRDEKLFF.

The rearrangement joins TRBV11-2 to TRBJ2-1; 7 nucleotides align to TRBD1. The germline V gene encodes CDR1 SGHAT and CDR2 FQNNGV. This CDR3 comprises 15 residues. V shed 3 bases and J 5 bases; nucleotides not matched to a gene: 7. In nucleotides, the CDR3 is TGTGCCAGCAGCTTTACCGACAGGGCTAACAATGAGCAGTTCTTC. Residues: CASSFTDRANNEQFF.

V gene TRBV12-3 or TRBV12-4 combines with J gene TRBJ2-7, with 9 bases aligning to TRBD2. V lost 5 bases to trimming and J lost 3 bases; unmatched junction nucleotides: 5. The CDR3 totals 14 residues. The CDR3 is CASSRSGGLYEQYF. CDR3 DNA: TGTGCCAGCAGTCGTAGCGGGGGCCTCTACGAGCAGTACTTC.

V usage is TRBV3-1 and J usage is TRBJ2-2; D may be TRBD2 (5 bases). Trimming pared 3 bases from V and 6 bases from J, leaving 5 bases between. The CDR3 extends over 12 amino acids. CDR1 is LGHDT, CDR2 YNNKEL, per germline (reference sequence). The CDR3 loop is CASSQGAGELFF. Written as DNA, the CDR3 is TGTGCCAGCAGCCAGGGAGCCGGGGAGCTGTTTTTT.

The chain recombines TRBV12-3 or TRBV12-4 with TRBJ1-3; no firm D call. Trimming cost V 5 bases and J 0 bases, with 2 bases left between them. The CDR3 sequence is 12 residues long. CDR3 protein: CASSHSGNTIYF. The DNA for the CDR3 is TGTGCCAGCAGTCACTCTGGAAACACCATATATTTT.

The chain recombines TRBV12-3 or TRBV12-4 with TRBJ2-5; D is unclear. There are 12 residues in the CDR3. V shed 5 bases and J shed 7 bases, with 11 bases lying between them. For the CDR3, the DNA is TGTGCCAGCAGTCCCCCTGAAGGGACCCAGTACTTC. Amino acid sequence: CASSPPEGTQYF.

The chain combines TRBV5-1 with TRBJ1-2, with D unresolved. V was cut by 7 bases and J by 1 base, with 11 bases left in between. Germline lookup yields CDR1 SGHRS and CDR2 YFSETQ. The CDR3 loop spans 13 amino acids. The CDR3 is CASALDRNYGYTF. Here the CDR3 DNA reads TGCGCCAGCGCCTTGGACCGTAACTATGGCTACACCTTC.

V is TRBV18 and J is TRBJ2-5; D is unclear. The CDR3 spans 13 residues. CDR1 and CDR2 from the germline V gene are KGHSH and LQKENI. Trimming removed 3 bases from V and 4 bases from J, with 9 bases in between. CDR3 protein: CASSPQKGETQYF. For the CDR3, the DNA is TGTGCCAGCTCACCCCAGAAGGGAGAGACCCAGTACTTC. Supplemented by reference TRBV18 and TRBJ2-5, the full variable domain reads NAGVMQNPRHLVRRRGQEARLRCSPMKGHSHVYWYRQLPEEGLKFMVYLQKENIIDESGMPKERFSAEFPKEGPSILRIQQVVRGDSAAYFCASSPQKGETQYFGPGTRLLVL.

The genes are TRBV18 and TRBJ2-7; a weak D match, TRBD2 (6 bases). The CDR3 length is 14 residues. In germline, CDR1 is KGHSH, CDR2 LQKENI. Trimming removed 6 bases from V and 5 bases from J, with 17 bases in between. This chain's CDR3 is CASSPEGLANEQYF. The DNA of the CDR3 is TGTGCCAGCTCCCCGGAGGGTCTAGCCAACGAGCAGTACTTC.

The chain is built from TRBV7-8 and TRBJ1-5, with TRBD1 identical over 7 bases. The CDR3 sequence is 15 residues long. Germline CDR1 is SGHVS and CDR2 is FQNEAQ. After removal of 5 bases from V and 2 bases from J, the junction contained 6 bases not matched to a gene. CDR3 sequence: CASSTRQGRNQPQHF. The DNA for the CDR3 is TGTGCCAGCAGCACAAGACAGGGACGCAATCAGCCCCAGCATTTT.

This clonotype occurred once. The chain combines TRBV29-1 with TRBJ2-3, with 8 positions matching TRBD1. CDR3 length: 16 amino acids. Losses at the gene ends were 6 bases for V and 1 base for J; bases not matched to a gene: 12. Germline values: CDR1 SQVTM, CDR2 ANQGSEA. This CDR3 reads CSVMGLGQAGTDTQYF. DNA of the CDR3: TGCAGCGTGATGGGGTTGGGACAGGCAGGCACAGATACGCAGTATTTT.

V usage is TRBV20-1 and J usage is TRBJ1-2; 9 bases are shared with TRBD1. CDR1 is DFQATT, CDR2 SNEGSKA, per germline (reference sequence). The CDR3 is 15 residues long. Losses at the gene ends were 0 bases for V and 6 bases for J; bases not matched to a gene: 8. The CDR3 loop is CSARESRTGENGYTF. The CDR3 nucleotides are TGCAGTGCTAGAGAAAGTAGGACAGGGGAGAATGGCTACACCTTC.

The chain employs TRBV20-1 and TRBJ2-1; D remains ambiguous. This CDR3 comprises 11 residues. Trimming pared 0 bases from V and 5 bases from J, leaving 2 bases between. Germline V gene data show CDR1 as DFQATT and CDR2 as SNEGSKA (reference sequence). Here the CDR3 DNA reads TGCAGTGCTAGAGACCACAATGAGCAGTTCTTC. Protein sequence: CSARDHNEQFF.

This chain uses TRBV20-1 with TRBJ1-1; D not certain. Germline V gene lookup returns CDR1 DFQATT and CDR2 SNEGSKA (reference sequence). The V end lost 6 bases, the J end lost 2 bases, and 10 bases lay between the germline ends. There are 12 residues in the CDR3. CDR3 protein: CSAAPINTEAFF. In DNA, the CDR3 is TGCAGTGCCGCCCCTATTAACACTGAAGCTTTCTTT.

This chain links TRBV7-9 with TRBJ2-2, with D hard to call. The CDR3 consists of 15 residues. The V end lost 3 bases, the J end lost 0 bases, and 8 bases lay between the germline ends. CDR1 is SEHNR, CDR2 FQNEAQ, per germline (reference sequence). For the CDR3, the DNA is TGTGCCAGCAGCTTCAGGTCAGCGAACACCGGGGAGCTGTTTTTT. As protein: CASSFRSANTGELFF. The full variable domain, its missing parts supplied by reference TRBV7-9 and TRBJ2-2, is DTGVSQNPRHKITKRGQNVTFRCDPISEHNRLYWYRQTLGQGPEFLTYFQNEAQLEKSRLLSDRFSAERPKGSFSTLEIQRTEQGDSAMYLCASSFRSANTGELFFGEGSRLTVL.

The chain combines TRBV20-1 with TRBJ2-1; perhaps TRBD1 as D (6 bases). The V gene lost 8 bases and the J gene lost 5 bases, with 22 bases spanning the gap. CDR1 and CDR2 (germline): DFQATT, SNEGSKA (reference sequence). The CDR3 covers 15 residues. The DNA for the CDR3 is TGCAGTACCTTAGGGGGACCACAGAAGGACAATGAGCAGTTCTTC. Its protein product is CSTLGGPQKDNEQFF.

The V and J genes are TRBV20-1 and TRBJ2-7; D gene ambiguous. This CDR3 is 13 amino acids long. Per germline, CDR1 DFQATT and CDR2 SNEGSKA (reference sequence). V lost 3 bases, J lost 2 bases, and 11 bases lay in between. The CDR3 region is CSASETFPYEQYF. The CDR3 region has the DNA TGCAGTGCTAGCGAGACTTTTCCCTACGAGCAGTACTTC.

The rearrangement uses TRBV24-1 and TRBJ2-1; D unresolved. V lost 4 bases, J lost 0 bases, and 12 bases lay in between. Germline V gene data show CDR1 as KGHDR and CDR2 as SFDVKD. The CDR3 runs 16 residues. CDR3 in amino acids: CATSETGPASYNEQFF. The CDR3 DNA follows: TGTGCCACCAGTGAGACCGGACCGGCCTCCTACAATGAGCAGTTCTTC.